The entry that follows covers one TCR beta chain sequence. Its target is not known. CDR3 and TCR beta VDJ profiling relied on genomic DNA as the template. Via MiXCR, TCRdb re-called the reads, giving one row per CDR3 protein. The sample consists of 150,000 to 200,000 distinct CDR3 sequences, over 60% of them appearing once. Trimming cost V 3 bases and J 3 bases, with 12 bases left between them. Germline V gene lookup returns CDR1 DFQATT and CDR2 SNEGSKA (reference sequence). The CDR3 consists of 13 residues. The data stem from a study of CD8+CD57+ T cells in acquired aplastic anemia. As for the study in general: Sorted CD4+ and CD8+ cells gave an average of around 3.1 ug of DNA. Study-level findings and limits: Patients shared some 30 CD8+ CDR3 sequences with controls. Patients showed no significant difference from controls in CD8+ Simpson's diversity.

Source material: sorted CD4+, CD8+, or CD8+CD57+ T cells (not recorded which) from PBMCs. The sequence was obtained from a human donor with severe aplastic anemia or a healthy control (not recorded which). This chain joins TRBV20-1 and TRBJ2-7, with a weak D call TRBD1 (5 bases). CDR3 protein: CSASGQGGYEQYF. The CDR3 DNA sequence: TGCAGTGCTAGTGGGCAGGGTGGCTACGAGCAGTACTTC.